This T cell receptor (beta chain) appears in the sequencing data of a study of shared clonotypes between healthy human individuals. Points from the study as a whole: Larger estimated richness was generally seen in naive subsets than in memory subsets.

In replicate PCRs of sorted subsets, roughly 210 ng DNA, tens of thousands of T cell genomes, was used. In the original workflow: Filtering differed because ImmunoSEQ produced junction-only sequences that carried no quality scores. TCRdb keeps only in-frame clones here, not all; method: immunoSEQ multiplex PCR. V and J calls plus clone size are reproduced from that table; the DNA served to infer D and trimming. The sample lists about 2 million clones, 95% occurring once. The CD4+ fraction was divided into a CD45RA+ naive subset and a CD45RA-negative memory subset. The germline gives CDR1 SGHTA, CDR2 FQGTGA. The CDR3 length is 13 residues. Trimming took 1 base from V and 5 from J; bases not matched to a gene: 1. Concerning this clone itself: The antigen is undetermined. The sample holds other DNA sequences that translate to the same CDR3.

The source is a man between 18 and 35 years old in good health. Sequencing was performed on naive CD4+ T cells sorted from blood. Subset: CD45RA+ positively selected. The chain uses TRBV7-3 and TRBJ1-1, with TRBD1 matching over 7 bases. The CDR3 nucleotides are TGTGCCAGCAGCTTAAGACAGGGAACTGAAGCTTTCTTT. This encodes CASSLRQGTEAFF.